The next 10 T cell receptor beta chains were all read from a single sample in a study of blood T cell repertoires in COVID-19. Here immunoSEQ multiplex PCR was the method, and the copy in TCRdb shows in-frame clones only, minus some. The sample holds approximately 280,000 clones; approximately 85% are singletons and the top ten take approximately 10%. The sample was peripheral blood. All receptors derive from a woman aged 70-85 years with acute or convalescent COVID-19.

CDR3 residues: CASSLARHNEQFF. CDR3 nucleotide sequence: TGTGCCAGCAGCTTAGCCAGGCACAATGAGCAGTTCTTC. The J gene is TRBJ2-1, the V gene TRBV11-2; the D is unclear. The V end lost 1 base, the J end lost 5 bases, and 6 bases lay between the germline ends. The CDR3 runs 13 residues. The germline CDR1 and CDR2 sequences are SGHAT and FQNNGV.

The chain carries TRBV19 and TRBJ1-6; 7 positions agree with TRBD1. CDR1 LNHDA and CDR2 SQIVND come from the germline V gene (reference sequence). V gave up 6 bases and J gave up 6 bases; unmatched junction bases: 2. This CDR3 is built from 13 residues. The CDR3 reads CASSNRGNSPLHF. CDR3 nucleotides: TGTGCCAGTAGCAACAGGGGTAATTCACCCCTCCACTTT.

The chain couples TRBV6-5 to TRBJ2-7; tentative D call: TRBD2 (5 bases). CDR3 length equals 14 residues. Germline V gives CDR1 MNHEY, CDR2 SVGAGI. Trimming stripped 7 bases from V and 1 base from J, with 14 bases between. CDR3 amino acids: CASMIGRASYEQYF. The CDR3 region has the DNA TGTGCCAGCATGATAGGGCGGGCTTCCTACGAGCAGTACTTC.

This CDR3 reads CASSRGQADNEKLFF. The CDR3 DNA sequence: TGTGCCAGCTCACGTGGACAGGCGGATAATGAAAAACTGTTTTTT. The gene calls are TRBV18 and TRBJ1-4; 7 bases agree with TRBD1. The CDR3 is made up of 15 amino acids. CDR1 and CDR2 (germline): KGHSH, LQKENI. J lost 4 bases, V lost 4 bases, and 6 bases had no gene match. The full variable domain, completed using reference TRBV18 and TRBJ1-4, is NAGVMQNPRHLVRRRGQEARLRCSPMKGHSHVYWYRQLPEEGLKFMVYLQKENIIDESGMPKERFSAEFPKEGPSILRIQQVVRGDSAAYFCASSRGQADNEKLFFGSGTQLSVL.

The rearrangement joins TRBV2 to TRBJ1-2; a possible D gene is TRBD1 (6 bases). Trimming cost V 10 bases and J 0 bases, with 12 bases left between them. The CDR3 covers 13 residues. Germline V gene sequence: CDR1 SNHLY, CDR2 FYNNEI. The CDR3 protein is CATTTGPNYGYTF. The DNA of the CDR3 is TGTGCCACCACGACAGGCCCTAACTATGGCTACACCTTC.

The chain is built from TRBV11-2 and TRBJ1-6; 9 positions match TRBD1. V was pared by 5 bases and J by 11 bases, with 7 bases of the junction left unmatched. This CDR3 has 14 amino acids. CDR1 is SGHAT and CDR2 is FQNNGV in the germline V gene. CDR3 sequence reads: CASSPPGQGAPLHF. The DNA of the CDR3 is TGTGCCAGCAGCCCCCCGGGACAGGGCGCACCCCTCCACTTT.

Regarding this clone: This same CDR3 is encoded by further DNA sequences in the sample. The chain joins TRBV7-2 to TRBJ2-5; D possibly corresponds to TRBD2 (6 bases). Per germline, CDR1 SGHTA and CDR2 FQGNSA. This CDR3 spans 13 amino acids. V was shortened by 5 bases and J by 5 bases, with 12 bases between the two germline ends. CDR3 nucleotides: TGTGCCAGCAGCCCTTCCGGGGGTGAGACCCAGTACTTC. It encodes CASSPSGGETQYF.

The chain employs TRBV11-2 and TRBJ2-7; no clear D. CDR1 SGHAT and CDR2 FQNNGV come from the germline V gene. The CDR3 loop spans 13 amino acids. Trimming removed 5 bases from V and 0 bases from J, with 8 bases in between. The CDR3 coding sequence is TGTGCCAGCAGCCTTTCCGGCTCCTACGAGCAGTACTTC. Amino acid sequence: CASSLSGSYEQYF.

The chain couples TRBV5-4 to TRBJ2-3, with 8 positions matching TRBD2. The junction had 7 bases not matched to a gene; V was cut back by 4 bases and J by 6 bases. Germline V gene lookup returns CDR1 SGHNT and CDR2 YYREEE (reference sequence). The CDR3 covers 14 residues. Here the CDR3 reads CASSGRGASDTQYF. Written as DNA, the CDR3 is TGTGCCAGCAGCGGGCGGGGGGCCTCGGATACGCAGTATTTT.

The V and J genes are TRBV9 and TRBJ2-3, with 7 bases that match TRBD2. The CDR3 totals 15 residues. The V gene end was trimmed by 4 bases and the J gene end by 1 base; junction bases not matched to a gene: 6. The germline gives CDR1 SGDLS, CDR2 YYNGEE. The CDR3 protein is CASSTGTTGTDTQYF. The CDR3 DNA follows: TGTGCCAGCAGCACCGGGACTACAGGCACAGATACGCAGTATTTT.